This T cell receptor (beta chain) was retrieved from a study of low-dose radiotherapy and immunotherapy resistance in tumors. Study as a whole: Patients' oral aspirin dose was 300 mg daily across four cycles from cycle 1 day 1.

V gave up 10 bases and J gave up 0 bases, with 7 bases separating them. The CDR3 is made up of 12 amino acids. Germline loops: CDR1 ENHRY, CDR2 SYGVKD. As for time point: before trial treatment. Nivolumab, ipilimumab, aspirin, low-dose cyclophosphamide and low-dose radiotherapy were all administered to the donors. Those who qualified had advanced solid tumors (lacking tumor-infiltrating lymphocytes). Alpha- and beta-chain coverage of first-strand cDNA came from TRAV- and TRBV-specific primers. With a V-primer adapter and a constant-region primer, TCRs were amplified for about 20 PCR cycles. TCRdb reprocessed the reads via MiXCR and lists one record per CDR3 protein. The sample holds under 70,000 distinct CDR3 sequences, roughly 24% seen once.

The receptor was derived from a male donor with prostate cancer. This chain links TRBV10-3 with TRBJ2-1; D possibly corresponds to TRBD2 (5 bases). The sequenced sample was PBMCs, obtained before treatment. CDR3 DNA sequence: TGTGCCAACGGGGACTCCTACAATGAGCAGTTCTTC. Translating it yields CANGDSYNEQFF.